This TCR beta chain emerged from a study of T-cell memory formation after mild COVID-19. TCRdb analysed the 5' RACE reads with MiXCR anew, one entry per CDR3 protein. This sample carries 150,000 to 200,000 distinct CDR3 sequences, around 16% of them seen once, and the ten largest clones take about 2.1%. Germline V gene lookup returns CDR1 DFQATT and CDR2 SNEGSKA (reference sequence). CDR3 length equals 14 residues. V was cut by 7 bases and J by 0 bases, with 13 bases left in between. The specimen was PBMCs or a T cell subset sorted from them (not recorded which). This chain connects TRBV20-1 to TRBJ2-1, with D maybe TRBD2 (5 bases). The receptor was isolated from an adult woman who had mild COVID-19 (a few samples of this study predate the infection). Cell type and time point are not known. In DNA, the CDR3 is TGCAGTGTCCTTCGGGATAGCTCCTACAATGAGCAGTTCTTC. Protein: CSVLRDSSYNEQFF.